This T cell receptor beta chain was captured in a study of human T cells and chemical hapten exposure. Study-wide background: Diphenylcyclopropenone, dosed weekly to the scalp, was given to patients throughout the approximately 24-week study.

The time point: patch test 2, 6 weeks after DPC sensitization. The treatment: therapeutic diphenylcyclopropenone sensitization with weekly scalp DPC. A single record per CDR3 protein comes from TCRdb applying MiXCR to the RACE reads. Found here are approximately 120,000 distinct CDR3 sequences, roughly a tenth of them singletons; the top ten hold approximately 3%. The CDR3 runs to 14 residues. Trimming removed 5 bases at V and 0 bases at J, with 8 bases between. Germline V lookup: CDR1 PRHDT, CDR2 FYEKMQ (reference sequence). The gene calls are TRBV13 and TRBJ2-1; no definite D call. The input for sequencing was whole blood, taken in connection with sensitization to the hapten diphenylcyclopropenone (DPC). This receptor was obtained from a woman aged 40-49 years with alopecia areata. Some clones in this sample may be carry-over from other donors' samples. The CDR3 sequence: CASSLISSYNEQFF. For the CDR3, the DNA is TGTGCCAGCAGCCTCATTAGCTCCTACAATGAGCAGTTCTTC.